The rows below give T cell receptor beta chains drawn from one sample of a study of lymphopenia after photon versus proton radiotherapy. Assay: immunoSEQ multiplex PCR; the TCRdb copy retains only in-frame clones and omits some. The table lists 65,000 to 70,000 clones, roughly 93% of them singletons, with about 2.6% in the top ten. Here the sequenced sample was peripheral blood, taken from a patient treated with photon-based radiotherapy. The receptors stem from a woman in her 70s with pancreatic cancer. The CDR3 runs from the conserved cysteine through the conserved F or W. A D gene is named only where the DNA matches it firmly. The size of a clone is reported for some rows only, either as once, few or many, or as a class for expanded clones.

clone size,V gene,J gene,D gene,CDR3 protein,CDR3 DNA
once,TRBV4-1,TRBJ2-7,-,CASSQPGEGVYEQYF,TGCGCCAGCAGCCAACCAGGGGAGGGCGTCTACGAGCAGTACTTC
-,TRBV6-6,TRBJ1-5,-,CASSPGQINQPQHF,TGTGCCAGCAGCCCCGGACAGATCAATCAGCCCCAGCATTTT
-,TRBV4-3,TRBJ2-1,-,CASSQSRGFSYEQFF,TGCGCCAGCAGCCAGAGTAGGGGCTTTAGTTATGAGCAGTTCTTC
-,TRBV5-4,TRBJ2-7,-,CASSSGASHSYEQYF,TGTGCCAGCAGCTCCGGAGCCAGTCACTCCTACGAGCAGTACTTC
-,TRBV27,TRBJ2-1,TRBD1,CASSRDSSYNEQFF,TGTGCCAGCAGCCGGGACAGCTCCTACAATGAGCAGTTCTTC
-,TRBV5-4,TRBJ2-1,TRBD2,CASSRTSGKGHEQFF,TGTGCCAGCAGCAGGACTAGCGGGAAGGGTCATGAGCAGTTCTTC
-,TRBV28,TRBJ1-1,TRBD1,CASSDWDREDTEAFF,TGTGCCAGCAGTGACTGGGACAGGGAGGACACTGAAGCTTTCTTT
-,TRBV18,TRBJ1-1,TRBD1,CASSPPGYRGLEAFF,TGTGCCAGCTCACCACCCGGGTACAGGGGGCTAGAAGCTTTCTTT
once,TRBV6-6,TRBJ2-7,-,CASRGGGFYEQYF,TGTGCCAGCCGGGGCGGAGGGTTCTACGAGCAGTACTTC
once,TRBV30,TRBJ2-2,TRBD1,CAWSVVAGGPRELFF,TGTGCCTGGAGTGTGGTTGCAGGGGGCCCCCGGGAGCTGTTTTTT
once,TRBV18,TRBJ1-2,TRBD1,CASSGQGYYGYTF,TGTGCCAGCTCAGGACAGGGCTACTATGGCTACACCTTC
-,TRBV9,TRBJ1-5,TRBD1,CASSSDRGVNQPQHF,TGTGCCAGCAGCTCCGACAGGGGTGTCAATCAGCCCCAGCATTTT
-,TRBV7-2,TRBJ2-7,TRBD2,CASSAGLAGTHEQYF,TGTGCCAGCAGCGCTGGACTAGCGGGTACGCACGAGCAGTACTTC
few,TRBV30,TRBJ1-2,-,CAWKLYGYTF,TGTGCCTGGAAACTCTATGGCTACACCTTC
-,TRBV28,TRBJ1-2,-,CASGNLGGYTF,TGTGCCAGCGGGAACCTAGGCGGCTACACCTTC
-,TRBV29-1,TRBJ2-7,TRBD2,CSVRPSGSLSDEQYF,TGCAGCGTTCGTCCCAGCGGGAGTCTTTCGGACGAGCAGTACTTC
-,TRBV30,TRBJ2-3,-,CAWSVGTRAADTQYF,TGTGCCTGGAGTGTCGGCACACGAGCCGCAGATACGCAGTATTTT
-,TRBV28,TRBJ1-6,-,CASSFGDSPLHF,TGTGCCAGCAGTTTCGGGGATTCACCCCTCCACTTT